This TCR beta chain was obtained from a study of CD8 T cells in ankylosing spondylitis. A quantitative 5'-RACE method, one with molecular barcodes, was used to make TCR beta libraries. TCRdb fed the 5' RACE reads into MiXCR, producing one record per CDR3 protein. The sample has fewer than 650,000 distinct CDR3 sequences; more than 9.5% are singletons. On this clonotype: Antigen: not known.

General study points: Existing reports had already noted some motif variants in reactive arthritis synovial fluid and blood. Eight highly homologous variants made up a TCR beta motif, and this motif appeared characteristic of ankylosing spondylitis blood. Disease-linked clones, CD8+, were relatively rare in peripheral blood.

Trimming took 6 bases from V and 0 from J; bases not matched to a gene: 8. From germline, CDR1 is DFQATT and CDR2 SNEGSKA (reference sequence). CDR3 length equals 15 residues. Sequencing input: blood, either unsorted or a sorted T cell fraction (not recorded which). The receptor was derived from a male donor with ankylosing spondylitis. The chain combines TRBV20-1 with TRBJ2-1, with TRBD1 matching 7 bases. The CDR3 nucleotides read TGCAGTGCAACAAGCAGGGGGAGCTCCTACAATGAGCAGTTCTTC. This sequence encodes CSATSRGSSYNEQFF.